The clone carrying this T cell receptor beta chain was detected many times. The antigen is undetermined. The data stem from a study of T cells after yellow fever vaccination. Overall study findings and caveats: A faster peak, day 5 versus 15, was reached by the weaker secondary response.

A 5'RACE template-switching step, the method used to make TCR cDNA, added a universal primer site and UMIs. TCRdb recomputed calls from the 5' RACE reads with MiXCR, one row per CDR3 protein. The sample contains about 200,000 distinct CDR3 sequences, roughly 3% of which appear only once. The CDR3 has 15 amino acids. The germline CDR1 and CDR2 sequences are MNHEY and SVGEGT. V lost 6 bases to trimming and J lost 3 bases; unmatched junction nucleotides: 8. This chain joins TRBV6-2 or TRBV6-3 and TRBJ2-7; TRBD2 matches at 10 bases. The sequence was collected from a man younger than 35 who received the YFV17D yellow fever vaccine. Sample: CD4+ T cells sorted from PBMCs, taken 10 days after the yellow fever booster vaccination. CDR3 protein: CASRASSGGYYEQYF. CDR3 sequence (DNA): TGTGCCAGCAGAGCTTCTAGCGGGGGCTACTACGAGCAGTACTTC.